This is a list of T cell receptor beta chains from one sample in a study of Graves' ophthalmopathy and Graves' hyperthyroidism. TCRdb re-called the multiplex PCR reads through MiXCR, storing one row per CDR3 protein. The sample gives around 1.1 million distinct CDR3 sequences, about two fifths of which show up once; roughly 10% is in the top ten. The source material was peripheral blood or thyroid tissue (not recorded which). These receptor sequences come from an adult man with Graves' hyperthyroidism. The CDR3 runs from the conserved cysteine through the conserved F or W. Rows give clone size only sometimes, using once, few, many, or a class for an expanded clone.

J	V	size	CDR3
TRBJ2-7	TRBV7-2	NA	CASSPDYETYEQYF
TRBJ2-2	TRBV9	many	CASSVVGKNTGELFF
TRBJ1-5	TRBV28	few	CASSFGPQSSNQPQHF
TRBJ1-3	TRBV6-5	NA	CASTPAFSGNTIYF
TRBJ1-1	TRBV28	NA	CASSSDRESAFF
TRBJ2-2	TRBV19	many	CASSIRTVTGELFF
TRBJ2-5	TRBV10-3	many	CAISESVRQETQYF
TRBJ1-2	TRBV7-9	few	CASSTSLTTSLQYGYTF
TRBJ2-7	TRBV7-6	many	CASSLESGTGRGEQYF
TRBJ1-1	TRBV11-2	once	CASSFRGQKNTEAFF
TRBJ2-5	TRBV29-1	many	CSGGQQETQYF
TRBJ2-6	TRBV29-1	many	CSVGAGANVLTF